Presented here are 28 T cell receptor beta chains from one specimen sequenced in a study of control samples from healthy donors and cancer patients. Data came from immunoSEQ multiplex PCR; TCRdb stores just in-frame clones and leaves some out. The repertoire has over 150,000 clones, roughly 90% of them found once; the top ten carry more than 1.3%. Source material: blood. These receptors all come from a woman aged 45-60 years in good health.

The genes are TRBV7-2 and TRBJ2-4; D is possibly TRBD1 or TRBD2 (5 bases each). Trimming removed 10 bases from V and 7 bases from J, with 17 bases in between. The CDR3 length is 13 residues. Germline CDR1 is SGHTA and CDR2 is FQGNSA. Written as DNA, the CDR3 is TGTGCCACAGCCCCAATGTGGGGGAACATTCAGTACTTC. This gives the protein CATAPMWGNIQYF.

In DNA form, the CDR3 reads TGCAGCGTTGAATTATTTAAGGGGGCGGCATTTGGCTACACCTTC. Translated: CSVELFKGAAFGYTF. This chain connects TRBV29-1 to TRBJ1-2; 7 bases agree with TRBD1. Unmatched junction bases numbered 13, after V lost 2 bases and J lost 7 bases. Per the germline V gene, CDR1 is SQVTM and CDR2 is ANQGSEA. This CDR3 has 15 amino acids.

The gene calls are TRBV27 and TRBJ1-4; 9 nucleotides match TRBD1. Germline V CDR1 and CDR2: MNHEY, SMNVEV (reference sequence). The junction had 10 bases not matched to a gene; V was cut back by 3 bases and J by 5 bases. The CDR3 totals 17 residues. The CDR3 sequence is CASSFRQGGISNEKLFF. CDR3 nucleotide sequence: TGTGCCAGCAGTTTTAGACAGGGGGGGATATCGAATGAAAAACTGTTTTTT. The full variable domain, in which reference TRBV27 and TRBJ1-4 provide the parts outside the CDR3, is EAQVTQNPRYLITVTGKKLTVTCSQNMNHEYMSWYRQDPGLGLRQIYYSMNVEVTDKGDVPEGYKVSRKEKRNFPLILESPSPNQTSLYFCASSFRQGGISNEKLFFGSGTQLSVL.

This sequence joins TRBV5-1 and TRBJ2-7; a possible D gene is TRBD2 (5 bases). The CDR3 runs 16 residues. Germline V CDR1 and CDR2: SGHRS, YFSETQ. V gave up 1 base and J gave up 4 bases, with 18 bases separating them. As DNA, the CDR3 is TGCGCCAGCAGCTTGAGTTCGGGGTTTGGAGTTTACGAGCAGTACTTC. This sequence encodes CASSLSSGFGVYEQYF.

The CDR3 region is CASSLGRGLAGSHNEQFF. The CDR3, as DNA: TGCGCCAGCAGCCTAGGGCGCGGACTAGCGGGATCCCACAATGAGCAGTTCTTC. The chain recombines TRBV5-1 with TRBJ2-1; 12 nucleotides line up with TRBD2. This CDR3 region has 18 residues. Germline V gene lookup returns CDR1 SGHRS and CDR2 YFSETQ. J gave up 5 bases and V 4 bases, and 13 bases lay outside the gene matches.

The CDR3 DNA sequence: TGTGCCAGCAGCTTAGACGGATATCAGCCCCAGCATTTT. Protein sequence: CASSLDGYQPQHF. The rearrangement joins TRBV7-2 to TRBJ1-5; D not resolved. The CDR3 spans 13 residues. Trimming took off 1 base at V and 5 bases at J, with 6 bases between the two ends. Germline V gene sequence: CDR1 SGHTA, CDR2 FQGNSA.

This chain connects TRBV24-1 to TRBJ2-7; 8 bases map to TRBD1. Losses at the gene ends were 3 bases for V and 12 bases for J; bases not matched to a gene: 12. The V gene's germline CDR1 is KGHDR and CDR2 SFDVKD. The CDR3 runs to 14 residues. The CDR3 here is CATSDTPGQEMRYF. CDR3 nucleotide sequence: TGTGCCACCAGTGATACCCCGGGACAGGAAATGCGGTACTTC.

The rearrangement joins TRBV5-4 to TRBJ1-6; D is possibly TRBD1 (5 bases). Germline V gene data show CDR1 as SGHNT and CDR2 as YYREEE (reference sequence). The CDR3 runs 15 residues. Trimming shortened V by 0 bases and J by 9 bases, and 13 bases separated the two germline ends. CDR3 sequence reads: CASSLAQGRGSPLHF. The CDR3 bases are TGTGCCAGCAGCTTGGCGCAGGGAAGAGGTTCACCCCTCCACTTT.

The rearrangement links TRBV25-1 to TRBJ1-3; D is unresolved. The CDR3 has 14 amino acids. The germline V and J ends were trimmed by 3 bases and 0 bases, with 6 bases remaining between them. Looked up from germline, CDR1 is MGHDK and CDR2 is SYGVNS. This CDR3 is CASSDSHSGNTIYF. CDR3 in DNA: TGTGCCAGCAGTGACAGTCACTCTGGAAACACCATATATTTT.

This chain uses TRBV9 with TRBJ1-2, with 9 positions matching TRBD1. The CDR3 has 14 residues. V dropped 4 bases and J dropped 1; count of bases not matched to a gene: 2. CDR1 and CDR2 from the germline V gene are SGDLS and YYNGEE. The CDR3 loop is CASSTGQGNYGYTF. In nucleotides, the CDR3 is TGTGCCAGCAGCACGGGACAGGGTAACTATGGCTACACCTTC. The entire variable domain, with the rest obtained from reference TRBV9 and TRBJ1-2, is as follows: DSGVTQTPKHLITATGQRVTLRCSPRSGDLSVYWYQQSLDQGLQFLIQYYNGEERAKGNILERFSAQQFPDLHSELNLSSLELGDSALYFCASSTGQGNYGYTFGSGTRLTVV.

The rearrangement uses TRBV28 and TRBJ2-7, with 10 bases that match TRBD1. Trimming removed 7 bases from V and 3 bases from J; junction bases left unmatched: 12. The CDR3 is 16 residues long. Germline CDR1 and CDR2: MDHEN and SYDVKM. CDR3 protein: CASTRPPGQGIYEQYF. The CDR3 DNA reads TGTGCCAGCACCCGTCCCCCGGGACAGGGGATCTACGAGCAGTACTTC.

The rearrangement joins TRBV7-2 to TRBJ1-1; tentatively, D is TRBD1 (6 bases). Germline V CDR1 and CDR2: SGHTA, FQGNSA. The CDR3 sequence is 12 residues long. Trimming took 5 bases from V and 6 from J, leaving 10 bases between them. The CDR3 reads CASSARGAEAFF. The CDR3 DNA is TGTGCCAGCAGCGCCAGGGGCGCTGAAGCTTTCTTT.

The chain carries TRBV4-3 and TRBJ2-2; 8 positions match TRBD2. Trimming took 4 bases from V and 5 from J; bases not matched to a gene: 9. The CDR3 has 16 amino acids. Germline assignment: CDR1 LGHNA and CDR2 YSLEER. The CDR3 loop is CASSRAGGVRTGELFF. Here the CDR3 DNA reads TGCGCCAGCAGCCGCGCGGGGGGAGTTCGTACCGGGGAGCTGTTTTTT.

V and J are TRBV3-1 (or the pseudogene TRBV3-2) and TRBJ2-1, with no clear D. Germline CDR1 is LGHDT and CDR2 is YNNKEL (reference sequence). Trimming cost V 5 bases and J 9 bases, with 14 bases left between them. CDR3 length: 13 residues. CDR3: CASSVYARAEQFF. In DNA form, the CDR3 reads TGTGCCAGCAGCGTTTATGCTAGGGCTGAGCAGTTCTTC.

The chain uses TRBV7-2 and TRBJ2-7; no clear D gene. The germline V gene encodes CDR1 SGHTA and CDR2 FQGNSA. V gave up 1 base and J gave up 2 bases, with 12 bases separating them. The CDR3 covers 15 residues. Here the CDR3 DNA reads TGTGCCAGCAGCTTAGATGGCAGCTATCCCTACGAGCAGTACTTC. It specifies CASSLDGSYPYEQYF.

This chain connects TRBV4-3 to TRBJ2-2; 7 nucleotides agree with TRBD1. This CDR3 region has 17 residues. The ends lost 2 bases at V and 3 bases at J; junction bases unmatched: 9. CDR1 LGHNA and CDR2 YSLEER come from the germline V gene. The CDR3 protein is CASSQLRQGRDTGELFF. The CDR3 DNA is TGCGCCAGCAGCCAACTTAGACAGGGAAGGGACACCGGGGAGCTGTTTTTT.

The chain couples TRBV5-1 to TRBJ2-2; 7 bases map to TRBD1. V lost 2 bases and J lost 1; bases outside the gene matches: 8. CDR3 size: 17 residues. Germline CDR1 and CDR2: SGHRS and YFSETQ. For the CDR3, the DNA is TGCGCCAGCAGCTTTAGTTACGGACAGGAGAACACCGGGGAGCTGTTTTTT. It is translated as CASSFSYGQENTGELFF.

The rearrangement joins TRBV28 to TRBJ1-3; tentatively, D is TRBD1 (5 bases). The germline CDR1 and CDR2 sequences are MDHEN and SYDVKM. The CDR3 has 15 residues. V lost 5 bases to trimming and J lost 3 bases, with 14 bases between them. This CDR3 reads CASSPPPGGGNTIYF. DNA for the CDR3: TGTGCCAGCAGTCCCCCCCCGGGGGGTGGAAACACCATATATTTT.

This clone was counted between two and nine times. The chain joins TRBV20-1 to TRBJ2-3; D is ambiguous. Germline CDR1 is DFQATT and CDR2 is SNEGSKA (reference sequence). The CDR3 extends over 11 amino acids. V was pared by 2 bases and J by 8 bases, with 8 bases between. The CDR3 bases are TGCAGTGCTAGATTATCGATTACGCAGTATTTT. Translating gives CSARLSITQYF.

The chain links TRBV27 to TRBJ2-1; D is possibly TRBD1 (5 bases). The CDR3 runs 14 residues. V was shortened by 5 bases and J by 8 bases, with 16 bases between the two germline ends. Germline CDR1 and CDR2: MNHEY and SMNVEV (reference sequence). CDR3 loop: CASSRQGANHEQFF. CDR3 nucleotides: TGTGCCAGCAGTCGGCAGGGCGCGAATCATGAGCAGTTCTTC.

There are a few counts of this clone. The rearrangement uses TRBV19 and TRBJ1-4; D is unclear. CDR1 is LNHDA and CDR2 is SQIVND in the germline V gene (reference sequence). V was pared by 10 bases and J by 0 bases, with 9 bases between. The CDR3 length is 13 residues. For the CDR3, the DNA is TGTGCCACCTCATGGGCAACTAATGAAAAACTGTTTTTT. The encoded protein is CATSWATNEKLFF. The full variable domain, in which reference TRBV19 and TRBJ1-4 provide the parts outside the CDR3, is DGGITQSPKYLFRKEGQNVTLSCEQNLNHDAMYWYRQDPGQGLRLIYYSQIVNDFQKGDIAEGYSVSREKKESFPLTVTSAQKNPTAFYLCATSWATNEKLFFGSGTQLSVL.

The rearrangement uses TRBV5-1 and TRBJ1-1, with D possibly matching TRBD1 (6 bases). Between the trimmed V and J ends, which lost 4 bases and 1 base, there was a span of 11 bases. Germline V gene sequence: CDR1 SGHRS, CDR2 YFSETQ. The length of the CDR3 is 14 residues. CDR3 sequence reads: CASSAQTGNTEAFF. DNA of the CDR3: TGCGCCAGCAGCGCACAGACAGGGAACACTGAAGCTTTCTTT.

Here the CDR3 reads CATSRSLGVVNTEAFF. In nucleotides, the CDR3 is TGTGCCACCAGCAGATCCCTTGGGGTTGTGAACACTGAAGCTTTCTTT. V is TRBV15 and J is TRBJ1-1; no reliable D call. This CDR3 has 16 amino acids. CDR1 LNHNV and CDR2 YYDKDF come from the germline V gene (reference sequence). V dropped 2 bases and J dropped 0 bases, with 13 bases sitting between them.

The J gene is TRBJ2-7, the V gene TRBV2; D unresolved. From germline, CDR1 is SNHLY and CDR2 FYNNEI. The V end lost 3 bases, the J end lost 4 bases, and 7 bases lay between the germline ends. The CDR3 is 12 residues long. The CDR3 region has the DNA TGTGCCAGCAGTGATGGACGATACGAGCAGTACTTC. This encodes CASSDGRYEQYF.

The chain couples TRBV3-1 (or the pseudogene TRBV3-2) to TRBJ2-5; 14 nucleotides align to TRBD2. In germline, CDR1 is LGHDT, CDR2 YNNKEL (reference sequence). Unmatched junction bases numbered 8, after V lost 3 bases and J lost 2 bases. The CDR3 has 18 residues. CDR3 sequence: CASSQTGLAGEIQETQYF. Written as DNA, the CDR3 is TGTGCCAGCAGCCAGACGGGACTAGCGGGGGAGATTCAAGAGACCCAGTACTTC.

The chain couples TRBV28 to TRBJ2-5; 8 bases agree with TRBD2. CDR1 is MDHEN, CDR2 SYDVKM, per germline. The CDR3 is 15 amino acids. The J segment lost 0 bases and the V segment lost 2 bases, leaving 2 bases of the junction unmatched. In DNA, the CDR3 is TGTGCCAGCAGTTTAGGCGGGGGGAACCAAGAGACCCAGTACTTC. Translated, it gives CASSLGGGNQETQYF.

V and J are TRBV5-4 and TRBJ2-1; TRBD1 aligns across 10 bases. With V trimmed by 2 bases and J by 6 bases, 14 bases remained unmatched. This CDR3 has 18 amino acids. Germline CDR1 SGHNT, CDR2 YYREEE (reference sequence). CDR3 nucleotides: TGTGCCAGCAGCTTAAGGCCCGGTGGGACAGGGGAGGCCAATGAGCAGTTCTTC. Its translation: CASSLRPGGTGEANEQFF.

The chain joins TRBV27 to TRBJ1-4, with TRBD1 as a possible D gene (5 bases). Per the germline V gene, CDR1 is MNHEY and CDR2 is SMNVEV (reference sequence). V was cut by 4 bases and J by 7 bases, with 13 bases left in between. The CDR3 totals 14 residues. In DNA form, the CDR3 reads TGTGCCAGCAGTTCGGGGGGTCGGGTTGAAAAACTGTTTTTT. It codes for CASSSGGRVEKLFF.